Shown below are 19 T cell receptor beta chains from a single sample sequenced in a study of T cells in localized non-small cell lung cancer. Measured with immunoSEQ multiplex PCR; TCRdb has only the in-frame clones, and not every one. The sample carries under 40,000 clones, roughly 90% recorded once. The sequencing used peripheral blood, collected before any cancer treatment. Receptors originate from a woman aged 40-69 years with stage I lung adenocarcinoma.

The DNA for the CDR3 is TGTGCCAGCAACAGGGCGGGTGAAGCTTTCTTT. Protein product: CASNRAGEAFF. The chain has TRBV27 and TRBJ1-1, with D tentatively TRBD1 (6 bases). This CDR3 region has 11 residues. V lost 7 bases, J lost 7 bases, and 10 bases lay in between. Germline CDR1 MNHEY, CDR2 SMNVEV (reference sequence).

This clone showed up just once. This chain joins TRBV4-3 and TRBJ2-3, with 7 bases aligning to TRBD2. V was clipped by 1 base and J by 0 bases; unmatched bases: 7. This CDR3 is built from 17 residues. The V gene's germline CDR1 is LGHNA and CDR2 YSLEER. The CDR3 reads CASSQGPAGTSTDTQYF. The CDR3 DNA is TGCGCCAGCAGCCAAGGCCCAGCGGGGACTAGCACAGATACGCAGTATTTT.

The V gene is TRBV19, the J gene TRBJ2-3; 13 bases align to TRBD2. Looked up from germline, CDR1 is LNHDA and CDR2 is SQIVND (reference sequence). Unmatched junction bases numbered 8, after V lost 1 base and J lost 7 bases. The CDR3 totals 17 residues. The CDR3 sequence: CASSIGLLAGGPNTQYF. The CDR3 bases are TGTGCCAGTAGTATAGGCCTACTAGCGGGGGGGCCAAATACGCAGTATTTT.

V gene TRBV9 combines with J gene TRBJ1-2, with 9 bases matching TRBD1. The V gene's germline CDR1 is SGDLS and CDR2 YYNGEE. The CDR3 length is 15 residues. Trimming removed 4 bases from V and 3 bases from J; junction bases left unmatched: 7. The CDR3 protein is CASSNRTGAYYGYTF. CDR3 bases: TGTGCCAGCAGCAACCGGACAGGGGCGTACTATGGCTACACCTTC.

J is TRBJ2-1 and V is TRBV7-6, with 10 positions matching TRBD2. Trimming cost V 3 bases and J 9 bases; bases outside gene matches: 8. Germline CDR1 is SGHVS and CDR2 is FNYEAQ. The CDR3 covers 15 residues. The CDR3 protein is CASSLSSSGGGEQFF. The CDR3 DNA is TGTGCCAGCAGCTTGTCCTCTAGCGGGGGTGGTGAGCAGTTCTTC.

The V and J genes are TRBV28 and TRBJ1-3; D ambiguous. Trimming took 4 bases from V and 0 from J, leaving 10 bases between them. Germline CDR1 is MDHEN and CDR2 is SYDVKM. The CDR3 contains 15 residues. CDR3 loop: CASSSADHSGNTIYF. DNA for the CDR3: TGTGCCAGCAGTTCAGCAGATCACTCTGGAAACACCATATATTTT.

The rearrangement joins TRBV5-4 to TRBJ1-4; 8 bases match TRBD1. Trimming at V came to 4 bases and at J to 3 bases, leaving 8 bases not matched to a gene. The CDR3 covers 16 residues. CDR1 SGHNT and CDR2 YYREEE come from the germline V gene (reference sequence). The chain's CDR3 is CASSKDRAFANEKLFF. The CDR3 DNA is TGTGCCAGCAGCAAGGACAGGGCTTTTGCTAATGAAAAACTGTTTTTT.

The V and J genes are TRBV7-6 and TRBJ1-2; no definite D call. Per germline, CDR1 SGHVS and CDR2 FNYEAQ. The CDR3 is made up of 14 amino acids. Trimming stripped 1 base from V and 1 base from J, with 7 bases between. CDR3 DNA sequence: TGTGCCAGCAGCTTAGTTTCCGGTAACTATGGCTACACCTTC. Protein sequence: CASSLVSGNYGYTF.

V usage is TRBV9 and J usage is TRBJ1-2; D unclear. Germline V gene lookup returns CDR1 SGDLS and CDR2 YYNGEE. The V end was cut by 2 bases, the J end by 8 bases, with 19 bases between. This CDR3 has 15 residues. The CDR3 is CASSVTDAGKGGYTF. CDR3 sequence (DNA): TGTGCCAGCAGCGTGACGGACGCCGGCAAAGGGGGCTACACCTTC.

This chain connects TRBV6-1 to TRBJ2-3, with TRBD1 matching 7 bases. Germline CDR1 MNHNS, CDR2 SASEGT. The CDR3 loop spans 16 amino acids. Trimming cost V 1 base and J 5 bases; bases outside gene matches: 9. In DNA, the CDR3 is TGTGCCAGCAGTGAAGAGGGGGCACCGCTACGAGATACGCAGTATTTT. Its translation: CASSEEGAPLRDTQYF.

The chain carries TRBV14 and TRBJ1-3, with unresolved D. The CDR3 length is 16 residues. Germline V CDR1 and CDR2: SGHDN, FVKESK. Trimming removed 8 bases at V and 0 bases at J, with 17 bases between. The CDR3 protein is CASQRDTRFSGNTIYF. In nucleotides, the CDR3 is TGTGCCAGCCAGAGGGATACACGATTCTCTGGAAACACCATATATTTT.

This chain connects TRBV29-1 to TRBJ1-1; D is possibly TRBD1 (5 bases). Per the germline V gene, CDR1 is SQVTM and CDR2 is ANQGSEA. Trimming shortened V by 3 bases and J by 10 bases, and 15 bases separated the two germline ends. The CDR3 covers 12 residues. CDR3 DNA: TGCAGCGTTGAGGGGCAGGGCACTTCAGCTTTCTTT. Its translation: CSVEGQGTSAFF.

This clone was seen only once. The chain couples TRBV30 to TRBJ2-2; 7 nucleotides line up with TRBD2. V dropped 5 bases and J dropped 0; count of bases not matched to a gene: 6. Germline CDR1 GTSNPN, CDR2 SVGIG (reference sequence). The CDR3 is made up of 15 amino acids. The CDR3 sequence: CAWAPGGTNTGELFF. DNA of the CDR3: TGTGCCTGGGCGCCGGGGGGAACGAACACCGGGGAGCTGTTTTTT.

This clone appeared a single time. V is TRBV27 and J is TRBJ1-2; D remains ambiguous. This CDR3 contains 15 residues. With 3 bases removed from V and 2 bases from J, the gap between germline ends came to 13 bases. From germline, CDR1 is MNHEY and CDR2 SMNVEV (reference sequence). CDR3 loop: CASSFFVGPNYGYTF. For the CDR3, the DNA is TGTGCCAGCAGTTTCTTCGTGGGCCCAAACTATGGCTACACCTTC.

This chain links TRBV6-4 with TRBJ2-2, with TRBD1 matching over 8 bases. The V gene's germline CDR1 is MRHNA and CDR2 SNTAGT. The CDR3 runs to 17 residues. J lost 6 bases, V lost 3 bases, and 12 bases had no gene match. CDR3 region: CASSDLPQGALSGELFF. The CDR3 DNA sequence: TGTGCCAGCAGTGATCTCCCGCAGGGGGCGTTGTCCGGGGAGCTGTTTTTT.

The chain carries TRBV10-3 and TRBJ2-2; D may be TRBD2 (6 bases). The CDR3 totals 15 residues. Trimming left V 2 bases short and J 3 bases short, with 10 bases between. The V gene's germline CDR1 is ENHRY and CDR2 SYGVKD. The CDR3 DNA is TGTGCCATCAGTGAGGGAGGGTCGGACACCGGGGAGCTGTTTTTT. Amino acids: CAISEGGSDTGELFF.

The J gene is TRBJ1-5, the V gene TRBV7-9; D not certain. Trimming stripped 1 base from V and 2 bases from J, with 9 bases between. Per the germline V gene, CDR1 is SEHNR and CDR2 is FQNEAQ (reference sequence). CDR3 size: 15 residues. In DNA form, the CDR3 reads TGTGCCAGCAGCTTAGGGGGTTGGGGCAATCAGCCCCAGCATTTT. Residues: CASSLGGWGNQPQHF.

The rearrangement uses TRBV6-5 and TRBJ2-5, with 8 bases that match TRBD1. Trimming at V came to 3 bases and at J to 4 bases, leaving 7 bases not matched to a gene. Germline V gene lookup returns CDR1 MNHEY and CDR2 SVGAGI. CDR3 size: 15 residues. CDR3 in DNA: TGTGCCAGCAGTTATGGCAGGGGGCCCGGAGAGACCCAGTACTTC. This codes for CASSYGRGPGETQYF.

For the CDR3, the DNA is TGTGCCAGCAGATCAGGGGGTTATACTGAAGCTTTCTTT. This encodes CASRSGGYTEAFF. The rearrangement joins TRBV27 to TRBJ1-1, with 7 bases that match TRBD1. V was pared by 6 bases and J by 5 bases, with 6 bases of the junction left unmatched. Germline-derived CDR1 and CDR2 are MNHEY and SMNVEV (reference sequence). CDR3 size: 13 residues.